The entry that follows covers one T cell receptor (beta chain) sequence. The data originate from a study of blood T cells in healthy people across ages. Alongside a J-beta primer mix, a sample-barcoded 5' primer served in a second PCR lasting roughly 7 to 11 cycles. In TCRdb, the 5' RACE reads were re-called with MiXCR into one record per CDR3 protein. Of over a million distinct CDR3 sequences listed, 42% are singletons. Trimming stripped 1 base from V and 7 bases from J, with 16 bases between. This CDR3 spans 15 amino acids. In germline, CDR1 is MNHEY, CDR2 SMNVEV (reference sequence). The sample comprised blood. The TCR was taken from a woman aged 18-30 years in good health. The chain is built from TRBV27 and TRBJ1-1, with D perhaps TRBD1 (6 bases). The CDR3 DNA reads TGTGCCAGCAGTTTATTGGCAGGGGCACAGGATGAAGCTTTCTTT. Translating it yields CASSLLAGAQDEAFF.